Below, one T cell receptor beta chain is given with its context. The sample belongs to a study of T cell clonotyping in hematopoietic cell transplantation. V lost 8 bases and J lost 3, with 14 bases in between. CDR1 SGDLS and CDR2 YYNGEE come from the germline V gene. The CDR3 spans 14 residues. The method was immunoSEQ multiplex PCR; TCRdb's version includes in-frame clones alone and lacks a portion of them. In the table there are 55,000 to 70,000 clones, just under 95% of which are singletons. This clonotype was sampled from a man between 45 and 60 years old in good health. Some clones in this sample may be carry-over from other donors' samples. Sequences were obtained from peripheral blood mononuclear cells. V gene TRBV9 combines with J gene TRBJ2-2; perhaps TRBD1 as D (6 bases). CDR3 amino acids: CASQWTADTGELFF. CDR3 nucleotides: TGTGCCAGTCAGTGGACAGCGGACACCGGGGAGCTGTTTTTT.